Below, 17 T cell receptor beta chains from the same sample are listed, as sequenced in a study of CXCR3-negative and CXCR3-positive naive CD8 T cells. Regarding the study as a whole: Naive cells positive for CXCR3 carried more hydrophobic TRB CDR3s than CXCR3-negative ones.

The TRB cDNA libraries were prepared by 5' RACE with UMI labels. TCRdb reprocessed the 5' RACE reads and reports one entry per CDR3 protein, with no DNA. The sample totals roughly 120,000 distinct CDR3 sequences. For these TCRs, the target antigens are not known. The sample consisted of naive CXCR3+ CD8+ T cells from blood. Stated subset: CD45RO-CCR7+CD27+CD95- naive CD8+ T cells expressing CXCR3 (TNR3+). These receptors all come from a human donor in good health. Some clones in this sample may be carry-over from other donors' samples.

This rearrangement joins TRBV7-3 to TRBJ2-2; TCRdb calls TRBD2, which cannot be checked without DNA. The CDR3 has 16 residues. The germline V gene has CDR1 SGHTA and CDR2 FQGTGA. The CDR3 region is CASSSTGPTNTGELFF.

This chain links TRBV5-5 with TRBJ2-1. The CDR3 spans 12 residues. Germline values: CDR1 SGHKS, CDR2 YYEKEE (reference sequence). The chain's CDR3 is CASSPEVHEQFF.

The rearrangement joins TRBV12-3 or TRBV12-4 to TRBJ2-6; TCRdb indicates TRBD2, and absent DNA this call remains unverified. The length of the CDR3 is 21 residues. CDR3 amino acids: CASSWTPTGPIPLSGANVLTF.

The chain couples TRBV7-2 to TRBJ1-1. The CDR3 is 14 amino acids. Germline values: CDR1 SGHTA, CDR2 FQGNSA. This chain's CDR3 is CASSHNRFYTEAFF.

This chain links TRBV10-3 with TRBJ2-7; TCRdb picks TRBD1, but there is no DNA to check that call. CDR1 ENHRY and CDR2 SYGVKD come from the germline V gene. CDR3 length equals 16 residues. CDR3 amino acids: CAIIGDRAPHGYEQYF.

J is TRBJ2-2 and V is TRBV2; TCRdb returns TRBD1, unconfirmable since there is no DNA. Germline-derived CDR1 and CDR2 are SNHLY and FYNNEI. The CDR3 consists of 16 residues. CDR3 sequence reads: CASSEIRTANTGELFF.

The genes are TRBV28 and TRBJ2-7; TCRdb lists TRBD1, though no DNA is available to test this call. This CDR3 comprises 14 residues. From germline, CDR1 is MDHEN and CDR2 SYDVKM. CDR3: CASRRWDRAWEQYF.

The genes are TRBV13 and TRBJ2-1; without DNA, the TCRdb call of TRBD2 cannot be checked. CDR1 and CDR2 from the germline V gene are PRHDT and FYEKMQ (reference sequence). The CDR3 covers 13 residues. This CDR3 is CASSPSNSGEQFF. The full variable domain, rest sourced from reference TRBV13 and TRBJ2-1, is AAGVIQSPRHLIKEKRETATLKCYPIPRHDTVYWYQQGPGQDPQFLISFYEKMQSDKGSIPDRFSAQQFSDYHSELNMSSLELGDSALYFCASSPSNSGEQFFGPGTRLTVL.

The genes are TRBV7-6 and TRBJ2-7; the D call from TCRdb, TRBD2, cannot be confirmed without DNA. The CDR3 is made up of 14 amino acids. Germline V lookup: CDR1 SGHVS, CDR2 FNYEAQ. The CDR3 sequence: CASSLAGGGYGQYF.

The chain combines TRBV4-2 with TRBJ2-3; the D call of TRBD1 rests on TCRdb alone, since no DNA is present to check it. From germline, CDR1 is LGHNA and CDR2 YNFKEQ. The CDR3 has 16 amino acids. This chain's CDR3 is CASSQEMGGGTDTQYF.

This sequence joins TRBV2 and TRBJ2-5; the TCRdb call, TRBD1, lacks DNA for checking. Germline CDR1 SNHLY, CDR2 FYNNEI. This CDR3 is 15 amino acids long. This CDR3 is CASSYQDPGEETQYF.

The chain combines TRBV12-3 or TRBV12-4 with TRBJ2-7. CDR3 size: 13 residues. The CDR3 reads CASSFAFSYEQYF.

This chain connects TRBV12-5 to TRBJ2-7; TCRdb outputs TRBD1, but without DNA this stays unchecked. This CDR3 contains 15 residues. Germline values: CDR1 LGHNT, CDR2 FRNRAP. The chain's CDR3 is CASGLAGQGTYEQYF.

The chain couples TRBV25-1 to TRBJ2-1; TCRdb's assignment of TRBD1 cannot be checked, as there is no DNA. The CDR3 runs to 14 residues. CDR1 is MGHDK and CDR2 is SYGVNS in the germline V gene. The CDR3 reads CASSERGPYNEQFF.

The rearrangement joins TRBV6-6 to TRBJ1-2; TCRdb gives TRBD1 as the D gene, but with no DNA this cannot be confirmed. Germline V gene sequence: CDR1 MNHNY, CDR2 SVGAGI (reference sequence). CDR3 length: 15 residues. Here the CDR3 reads CASSYFNLTGYGYTF.

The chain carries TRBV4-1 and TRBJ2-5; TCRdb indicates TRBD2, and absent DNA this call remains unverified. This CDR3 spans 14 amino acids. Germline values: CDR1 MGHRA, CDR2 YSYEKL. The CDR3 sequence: CASSQDGPQETQYF.

The CDR3 loop reads CASSQDILAGGPVTQYF. The rearrangement links TRBV3-1 to TRBJ2-5; TCRdb names TRBD2, which stays unverified in the absence of DNA. CDR3 length equals 17 residues. Germline-derived CDR1 and CDR2 are LGHDT and YNNKEL (reference sequence).